One and the same sample provided the 3 T cell receptor beta chains below, sequenced in a study of blood T cell repertoires in COVID-19. Profiling relied on immunoSEQ multiplex PCR, and the TCRdb table lists in-frame clones only, not all of them. The sample yields approximately 100,000 clones, roughly 76% seen once. Sequences were obtained from peripheral blood. The receptors come from a human donor in a cohort sampled during active COVID-19.

The rearrangement uses TRBV7-3 and TRBJ2-1, with TRBD1 matching 10 bases. Trimming cost V 3 bases and J 10 bases; bases outside gene matches: 9. This CDR3 has 15 residues. Germline CDR1 SGHTA, CDR2 FQGTGA. The CDR3 reads CASSLQGTGAGEQFF. The CDR3 nucleotides read TGTGCCAGCAGCTTGCAAGGGACAGGGGCTGGCGAGCAGTTCTTC.

This clone has a handful of counts. The gene calls are TRBV6-1 and TRBJ1-3; D not resolved. CDR1 is MNHNS and CDR2 is SASEGT in the germline V gene. V was trimmed by 1 base and J by 10 bases, leaving 14 bases between them. CDR3 size: 14 residues. CDR3 residues: CASSEVLKPTTIYF. CDR3 in DNA: TGTGCCAGCAGTGAAGTCCTGAAGCCTACGACCATATATTTT.

This chain's CDR3 is CASTVVGGLSREQYF. In DNA, the CDR3 is TGTGCCAGCACCGTTGTAGGGGGCCTGAGTAGGGAGCAGTACTTC. The J gene is TRBJ2-7, the V gene TRBV5-6; 7 nucleotides agree with TRBD1. The CDR3 runs to 15 residues. The V segment lost 6 bases and the J segment 7 bases; nucleotides outside the gene matches: 16. Germline V gene sequence: CDR1 SGHDT, CDR2 YYEEEE.